This entry lists 23 T cell receptor beta chains sequenced from one sample in a study of T cell responses to AZD1222 COVID-19 vaccine. The assay was immunoSEQ multiplex PCR, and TCRdb's table has in-frame clones only and misses some. The table lists just under 100,000 clones, about 88% of them singletons. The sequences come from peripheral blood, collected on day 0 of AZD1222 vaccination. These receptors were collected from an adult in good health.

This CDR3 reads CASSGRQGYQPQHF. CDR3 nucleotide sequence: TGTGCCAGTAGTGGACGACAGGGGTATCAGCCCCAGCATTTT. The rearrangement links TRBV19 to TRBJ1-5, with 8 bases aligning to TRBD1. CDR1 LNHDA and CDR2 SQIVND come from the germline V gene (reference sequence). The CDR3 is made up of 14 amino acids. V was pared by 5 bases and J by 5 bases, with 5 bases of the junction left unmatched.

The chain carries TRBV15 and TRBJ2-7; D gene unclear. Looked up from germline, CDR1 is LNHNV and CDR2 is YYDKDF (reference sequence). Trimming removed 8 bases at V and 5 bases at J, with 16 bases between. CDR3 length: 13 amino acids. CDR3 sequence (DNA): TGTGCCACCCAGGCCTACCCGCGCAACGAGCAGTACTTC. Amino acid sequence: CATQAYPRNEQYF.

The chain carries TRBV14 and TRBJ2-5; 7 nucleotides match TRBD1. With 8 bases clipped from V and 0 bases from J, the junction kept 6 bases outside the gene matches. CDR3 length: 14 residues. Germline CDR1 SGHDN, CDR2 FVKESK. The CDR3 region is CASGRGQNQETQYF. As DNA, the CDR3 is TGTGCCAGCGGAAGGGGACAGAACCAAGAGACCCAGTACTTC.

By share, this clone ranks as medium-sized. The chain is built from TRBV11-2 and TRBJ1-6; D is unclear. The CDR3 length is 13 residues. V lost 1 base to trimming and J lost 8 bases, with 6 bases between them. Germline loops: CDR1 SGHAT, CDR2 FQNNGV. DNA of the CDR3: TGTGCCAGCAGCTTAGGGAGGGATTCACCCCTCCACTTT. This encodes CASSLGRDSPLHF.

J is TRBJ1-1 and V is TRBV29-1; TRBD1 is a possible D gene (6 bases). This CDR3 comprises 14 residues. Germline V CDR1 and CDR2: SQVTM, ANQGSEA. Trimming left V 4 bases short and J 0 bases short, with 12 bases between. The CDR3, as DNA: TGCAGCGTTGGGGGGGGCACTTTGAACACTGAAGCTTTCTTT. Residues: CSVGGGTLNTEAFF.

The chain recombines TRBV7-2 with TRBJ1-2, with D possibly matching TRBD1 (5 bases). V gave up 4 bases and J gave up 5 bases, with 26 bases separating them. CDR3 size: 18 residues. Germline V gives CDR1 SGHTA, CDR2 FQGNSA. The CDR3 spells CASSSRRGGMGLRYGYTF. DNA for the CDR3: TGTGCCAGCAGCTCCCGACGGGGGGGAATGGGTCTACGATATGGCTACACCTTC.

The CDR3 here is CASARENTEAFF. The CDR3 DNA reads as TGTGCCAGCGCCCGGGAAAACACTGAAGCTTTCTTT. The chain recombines TRBV2 with TRBJ1-1; D not resolved. V shed 8 bases and J shed 2 bases, with 9 bases lying between them. The CDR3 contains 12 residues. CDR1 and CDR2 (germline): SNHLY, FYNNEI.

The chain is built from TRBV7-9 and TRBJ1-5; D call uncertain. Germline assignment: CDR1 SEHNR and CDR2 FQNEAQ (reference sequence). Trimming shortened V by 5 bases and J by 0 bases, and 11 bases separated the two germline ends. The CDR3 runs to 15 residues. CDR3 sequence (DNA): TGTGCCAGCAGCCCGGACGGAATTAGCAATCAGCCCCAGCATTTT. Translating gives CASSPDGISNQPQHF.

The chain employs TRBV4-2 and TRBJ1-3; 9 bases fit TRBD1. The CDR3 covers 15 residues. Trimming at V came to 4 bases and at J to 4 bases, leaving 5 bases not matched to a gene. From germline, CDR1 is LGHNA and CDR2 YNFKEQ. The CDR3 spells CASSRTGTGGNTIYF. The CDR3 nucleotides are TGTGCCAGCAGCCGCACCGGGACAGGGGGAAACACCATATATTTT.

This rearrangement joins TRBV7-9 to TRBJ2-3; 9 nucleotides align to TRBD1. The germline gives CDR1 SEHNR, CDR2 FQNEAQ (reference sequence). This CDR3 is 16 amino acids long. J lost 3 bases, V lost 1 base, and 5 bases had no gene match. CDR3 region: CASSLGTGGATDTQYF. The CDR3 DNA sequence: TGTGCCAGCAGCTTAGGAACAGGGGGCGCGACAGATACGCAGTATTTT.

The chain links TRBV10-3 to TRBJ2-1; no firm D call. V was trimmed by 0 bases and J by 4 bases, leaving 7 bases between them. This CDR3 is built from 14 residues. Germline V CDR1 and CDR2: ENHRY, SYGVKD. CDR3 DNA: TGTGCCATCAGTGAGTCGGTGAGGTACAATGAGCAGTTCTTC. This gives the protein CAISESVRYNEQFF.

This chain uses TRBV15 with TRBJ2-1, with D possibly TRBD2 on 7 matching bases. The CDR3 totals 15 residues. V was trimmed by 3 bases and J by 8 bases, leaving 17 bases between them. Germline V gives CDR1 LNHNV, CDR2 YYDKDF (reference sequence). The CDR3 nucleotides read TGTGCCACCAGCAGTGGGGAGGCGGGGGCGGATGAGCAGTTCTTC. Translation gives CATSSGEAGADEQFF.

The V and J genes are TRBV3-1 (or the pseudogene TRBV3-2) and TRBJ2-3; 9 bases fit TRBD2. J was trimmed by 4 bases and V by 4 bases; bases with no gene match: 6. CDR3 length: 15 amino acids. Germline V gene lookup returns CDR1 LGHDT and CDR2 YNNKEL (reference sequence). In DNA form, the CDR3 reads TGTGCCAGCAGCCCGGCGGGGGGGCATCCAGATACGCAGTATTTT. Translation: CASSPAGGHPDTQYF.

The chain is built from TRBV13 and TRBJ2-1; 14 nucleotides line up with TRBD2. The CDR3 runs to 17 residues. The germline V gene has CDR1 PRHDT and CDR2 FYEKMQ (reference sequence). V shed 3 bases and J 9 bases; nucleotides not matched to a gene: 10. CDR3 nucleotide sequence: TGTGCCAGCAGCTTCCCAGGACTAGCGGGGGGCCGCTTTGAGCAGTTCTTC. Translating it yields CASSFPGLAGGRFEQFF.

This clone rates as medium-sized. The genes are TRBV5-4 and TRBJ1-1, with D perhaps matching TRBD1 (5 bases). Germline lookup yields CDR1 SGHNT and CDR2 YYREEE (reference sequence). Trimming stripped 5 bases from V and 11 bases from J, with 16 bases between. CDR3 size: 12 residues. The CDR3 protein is CASRSRGWRAFF. DNA for the CDR3: TGTGCCAGCAGGTCCCGGGGGTGGAGGGCTTTCTTT.

The chain links TRBV29-1 to TRBJ1-4, with TRBD1 matching over 8 bases. Trimming took 0 bases from V and 8 from J; bases not matched to a gene: 5. Germline V gene sequence: CDR1 SQVTM, CDR2 ANQGSEA. The CDR3 runs 14 residues. The CDR3, as DNA: TGCAGCGTTGAAGAGGTCAGGGGGCAAGAAAAACTGTTTTTT. Its translation is CSVEEVRGQEKLFF.

This chain links TRBV7-8 with TRBJ2-6; possibly TRBD2 for D (6 bases). This CDR3 contains 16 residues. The V and J ends lost 5 bases and 4 bases respectively, with 15 bases between them. From germline, CDR1 is SGHVS and CDR2 FQNEAQ. CDR3 loop: CASSRVGTPGANVLTF. The CDR3, as DNA: TGTGCCAGCAGCCGAGTGGGGACTCCCGGGGCCAACGTCCTGACTTTC. The complete variable domain, with remaining parts taken from reference TRBV7-8 and TRBJ2-6, reads GAGVSQSPRYKVAKRGQDVALRCDPISGHVSLFWYQQALGQGPEFLTYFQNEAQLDKSGLPSDRFFAERPEGSVSTLKIQRTQQEDSAVYLCASSRVGTPGANVLTFGAGSRLTVL.

This chain links TRBV12-3 or TRBV12-4 with TRBJ1-1, with 7 positions matching TRBD1. V was clipped by 8 bases and J by 12 bases; unmatched bases: 12. The CDR3 is made up of 12 amino acids. The chain's CDR3 is CASGGTGVKSFF. The DNA of the CDR3 is TGTGCCAGCGGCGGTACAGGGGTAAAATCTTTCTTT.

The V gene is TRBV29-1, the J gene TRBJ1-2, with 8 bases matching TRBD1. From germline, CDR1 is SQVTM and CDR2 ANQGSEA. The V gene end was trimmed by 2 bases and the J gene end by 7 bases; junction bases not matched to a gene: 3. This CDR3 has 12 amino acids. In nucleotides, the CDR3 is TGCAGCGTTGAAACAGGGGGTGTTGGCTACACCTTC. Its protein is CSVETGGVGYTF.

The chain has TRBV11-2 and TRBJ1-3; possible D gene TRBD1, 6 bases. Germline V gives CDR1 SGHAT, CDR2 FQNNGV. CDR3 length: 14 residues. The V end lost 2 bases, the J end lost 2 bases, and 7 bases lay between the germline ends. The CDR3 reads CASSLQGTGNTIYF. The CDR3 region has the DNA TGTGCCAGCAGCTTACAGGGGACTGGAAACACCATATATTTT.

The chain recombines TRBV29-1 with TRBJ1-1; 9 nucleotides match TRBD1. CDR1 and CDR2 from the germline V gene are SQVTM and ANQGSEA. The CDR3 consists of 14 residues. V was clipped by 6 bases and J by 2 bases; unmatched bases: 7. The CDR3 here is CSVKGQGGNTEAFF. CDR3 nucleotide sequence: TGCAGCGTAAAGGGACAGGGCGGAAACACTGAAGCTTTCTTT.

The chain has TRBV12-5 and TRBJ1-1, with 10 bases matching TRBD1. The V and J ends lost 6 bases and 5 bases, in that order; junction bases with no gene match: 12. Germline CDR1 is LGHNT and CDR2 is FRNRAP. The CDR3 totals 16 residues. This CDR3 reads CASGKTGGNGKTEAFF. The CDR3 nucleotides are TGTGCTAGTGGAAAGACAGGGGGCAATGGAAAGACTGAAGCTTTCTTT.

The V and J genes are TRBV4-1 and TRBJ1-6; no clear D. This CDR3 comprises 13 residues. The V end lost 0 bases, the J end lost 10 bases, and 7 bases lay between the germline ends. The germline CDR1 and CDR2 sequences are MGHRA and YSYEKL. This CDR3 is CASSQDPRSPLHF. CDR3 in DNA: TGCGCCAGCAGCCAAGATCCAAGATCACCCCTCCACTTT.